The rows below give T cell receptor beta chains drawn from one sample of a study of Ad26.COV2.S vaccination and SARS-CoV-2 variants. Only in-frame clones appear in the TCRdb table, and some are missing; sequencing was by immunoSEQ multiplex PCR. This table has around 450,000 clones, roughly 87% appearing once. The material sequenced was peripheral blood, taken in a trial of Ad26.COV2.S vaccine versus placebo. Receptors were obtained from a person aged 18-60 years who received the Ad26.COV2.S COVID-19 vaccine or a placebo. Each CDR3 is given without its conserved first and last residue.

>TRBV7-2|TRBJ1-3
ASSLGTLTGTGNTIY
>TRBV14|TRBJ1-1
ASSRINGNTEAF
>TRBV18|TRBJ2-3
ASSPFDRDTDTQY
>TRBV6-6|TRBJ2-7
ASYTGTSNEQY
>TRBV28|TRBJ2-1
ASSSPRTSGRWGNEQF
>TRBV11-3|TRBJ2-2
ASSSEGGLGGELF
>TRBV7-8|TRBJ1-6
ATRGQDYSPLH
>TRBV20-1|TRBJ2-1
SASLPPPYNEQF
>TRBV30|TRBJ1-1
AWVLWGNTEAF
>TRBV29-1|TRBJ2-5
SLWTGVGETQY
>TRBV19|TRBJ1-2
ASSITGAFRDNT
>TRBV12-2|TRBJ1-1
ASRLGGTGAPYTEAF
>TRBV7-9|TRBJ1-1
ASSGPGQWNTEAF
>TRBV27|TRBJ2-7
ASSLQQLAEYPREQY
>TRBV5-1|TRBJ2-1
ASGEPYNEQF
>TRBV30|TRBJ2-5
AWRTEHGWETQY
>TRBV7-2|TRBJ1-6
ASSFVQANSPLH
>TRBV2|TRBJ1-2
ASRDSRANYGYT
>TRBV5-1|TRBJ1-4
ASSRTVGRNEKLF
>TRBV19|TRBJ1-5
ASSMGQGNQPQH
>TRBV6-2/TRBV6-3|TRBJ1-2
ASSWTDYGYT
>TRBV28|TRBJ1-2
ASSLGGGYT
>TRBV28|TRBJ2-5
ASSSVWLAPETQY
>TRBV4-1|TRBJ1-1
ASSQAGGVGTEAF
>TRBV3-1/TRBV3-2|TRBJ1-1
ASRGQGWDTEAF
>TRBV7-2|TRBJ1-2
ASSLLGDYGYT
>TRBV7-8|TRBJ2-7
ASSPPEGTGRNEQY
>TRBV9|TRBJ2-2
ASSVGTGELF
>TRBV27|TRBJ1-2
ASSPTRLANYGYT
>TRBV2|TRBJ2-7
ASSDAWSGPEQY
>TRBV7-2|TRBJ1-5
ASSLALQGVQPQH
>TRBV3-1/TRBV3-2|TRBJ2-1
ASSQTTTGIPYNEQF
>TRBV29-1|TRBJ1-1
SVWTGARTEAF
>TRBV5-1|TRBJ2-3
ASSLGRGATDTQY
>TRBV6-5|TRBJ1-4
ASSSNSGGNEKLF
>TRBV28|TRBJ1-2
ASSLGIPARSYT
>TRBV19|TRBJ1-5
ASSIEGQGGNQPQH
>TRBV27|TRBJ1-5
ASSLSGSNQPQH
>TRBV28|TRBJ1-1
ATMGGIYAEAF
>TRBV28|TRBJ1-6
ASSLNSPLH
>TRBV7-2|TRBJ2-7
ASSSRQGYYEQY
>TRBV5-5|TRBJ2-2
ASSRTSGSNTGELF
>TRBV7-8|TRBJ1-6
ASCQGPGNSPLH
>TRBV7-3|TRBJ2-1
ASSPGSYNEQF
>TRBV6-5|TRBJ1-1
ASAPVEAF
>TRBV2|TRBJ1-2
ASRDRGLTDGYT
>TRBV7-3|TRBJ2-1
ASSIGLSSYNEQF
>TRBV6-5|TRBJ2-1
ASRDRAGEQF
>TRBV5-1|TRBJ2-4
ASSLAGTGSIQY
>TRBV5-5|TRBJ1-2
ASSLRDRSNYGYT
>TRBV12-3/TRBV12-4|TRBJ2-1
ASSLARRKQF
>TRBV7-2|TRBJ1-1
ASSLEVGYNTEAF
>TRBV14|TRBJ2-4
ASSQEILSFLAKNIQY
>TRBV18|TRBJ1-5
ASSPRGQGASNQPQH